Only a few counts were recorded for the clone carrying this T cell receptor (beta chain). Its target is unknown. 5'RACE, which relied on constant-segment primers, yielded TCR alpha and TCR beta cDNA libraries carrying sample barcodes and UMIs. MiXCR, applied by TCRdb to the 5' RACE reads, yields one record per CDR3 protein. The repertoire consists of a few hundred thousand distinct CDR3 sequences, with around 20% occurring once and the leading ten covering roughly an eighth. The sample comes from a study of T-cell memory formation after mild COVID-19. Study as a whole: Largely, the TCR clusters proved donor specific.

Broader study findings: Some clones that responded were present in memory (sampled pre-infection), which suggests cross-reactive memory joined. Proof of SARS-CoV-2 specificity was absent for the second-wave clones that crested on day 37.

Trimming stripped 6 bases from V and 5 bases from J, with 13 bases between. Germline CDR1 SGHVS, CDR2 FNYEAQ. The length of the CDR3 is 13 residues. This clonotype was sampled from an adult woman who had mild COVID-19 (a few samples of this study predate the infection). Cell type and time point are not known. This chain links TRBV7-6 with TRBJ2-5; either TRBD1 or TRBD2 may fit D (6 bases each). The source material was PBMCs or a T cell subset sorted from them (not recorded which). The CDR3 coding sequence is TGTGCCAGCAGGGGTATGGGGGGCGAGACCCAGTACTTC. It translates to CASRGMGGETQYF.